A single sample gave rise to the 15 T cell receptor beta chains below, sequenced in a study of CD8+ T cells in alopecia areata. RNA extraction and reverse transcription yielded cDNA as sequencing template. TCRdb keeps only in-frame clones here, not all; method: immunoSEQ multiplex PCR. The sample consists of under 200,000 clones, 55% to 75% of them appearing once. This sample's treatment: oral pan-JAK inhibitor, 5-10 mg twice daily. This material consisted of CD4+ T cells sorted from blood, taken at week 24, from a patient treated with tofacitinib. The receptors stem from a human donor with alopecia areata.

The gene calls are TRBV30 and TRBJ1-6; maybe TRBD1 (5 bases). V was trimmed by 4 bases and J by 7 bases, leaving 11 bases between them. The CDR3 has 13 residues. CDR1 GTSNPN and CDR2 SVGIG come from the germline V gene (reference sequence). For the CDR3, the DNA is TGTGCCTGGACTGCTGGGACCAATTCACCCCTCCACTTT. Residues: CAWTAGTNSPLHF. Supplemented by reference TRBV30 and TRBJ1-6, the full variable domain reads SQTIHQWPATLVQPVGSPLSLECTVEGTSNPNLYWYRQAAGRGLQLLFYSVGIGQISSEVPQNLSASRPQDRQFILSSKKLLLSDSGFYLCAWTAGTNSPLHFGNGTRLTVT.

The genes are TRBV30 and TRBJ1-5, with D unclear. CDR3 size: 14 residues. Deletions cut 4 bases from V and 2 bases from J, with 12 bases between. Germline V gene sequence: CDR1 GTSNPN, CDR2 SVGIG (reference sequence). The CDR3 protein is CAWKKAAGNQPQHF. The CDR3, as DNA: TGTGCCTGGAAAAAGGCAGCTGGCAATCAGCCCCAGCATTTT. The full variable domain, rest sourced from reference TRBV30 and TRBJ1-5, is SQTIHQWPATLVQPVGSPLSLECTVEGTSNPNLYWYRQAAGRGLQLLFYSVGIGQISSEVPQNLSASRPQDRQFILSSKKLLLSDSGFYLCAWKKAAGNQPQHFGDGTRLSIL.

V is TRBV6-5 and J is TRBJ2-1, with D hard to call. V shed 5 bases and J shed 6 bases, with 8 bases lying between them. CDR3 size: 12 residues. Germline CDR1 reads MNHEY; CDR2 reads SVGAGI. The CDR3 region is CASSQNRNEQFF. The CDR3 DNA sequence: TGTGCCAGCAGTCAGAATCGCAATGAGCAGTTCTTC.

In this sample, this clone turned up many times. CDR3 nucleotides: TGTGCCAGCAGCTCATCCACGACCGGGGAGCTGTTTTTT. It translates to CASSSSTTGELFF. V gene TRBV7-3 combines with J gene TRBJ2-2; D is unresolved. In germline, CDR1 is SGHTA, CDR2 FQGTGA. The length of the CDR3 is 13 residues. V was cut by 4 bases and J by 5 bases, with 8 bases left in between.

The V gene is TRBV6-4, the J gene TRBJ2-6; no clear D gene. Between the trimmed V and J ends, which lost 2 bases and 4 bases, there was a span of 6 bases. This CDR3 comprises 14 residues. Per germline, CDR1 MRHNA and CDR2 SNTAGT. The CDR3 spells CASSDSRGANVLTF. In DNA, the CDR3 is TGTGCCAGCAGTGACAGTAGGGGGGCCAACGTCCTGACTTTC.

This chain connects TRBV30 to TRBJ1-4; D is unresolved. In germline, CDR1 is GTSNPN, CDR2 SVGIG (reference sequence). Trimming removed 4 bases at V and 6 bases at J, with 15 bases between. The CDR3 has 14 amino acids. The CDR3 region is CAWTPRRWDEKLFF. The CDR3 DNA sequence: TGTGCCTGGACCCCACGGAGGTGGGATGAAAAACTGTTTTTT.

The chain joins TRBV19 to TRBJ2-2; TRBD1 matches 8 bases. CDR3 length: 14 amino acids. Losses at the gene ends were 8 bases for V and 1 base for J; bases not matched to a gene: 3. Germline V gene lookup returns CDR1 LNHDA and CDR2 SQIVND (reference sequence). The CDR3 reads CASAGTGNTGELFF. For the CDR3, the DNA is TGTGCCAGTGCCGGGACAGGGAACACCGGGGAGCTGTTTTTT.

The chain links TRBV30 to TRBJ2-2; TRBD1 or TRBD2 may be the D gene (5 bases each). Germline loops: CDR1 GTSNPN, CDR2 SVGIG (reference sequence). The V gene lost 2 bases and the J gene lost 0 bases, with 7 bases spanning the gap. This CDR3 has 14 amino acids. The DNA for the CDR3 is TGTGCCTGGAGTTTGGGACCGAACACCGGGGAGCTGTTTTTT. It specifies CAWSLGPNTGELFF.

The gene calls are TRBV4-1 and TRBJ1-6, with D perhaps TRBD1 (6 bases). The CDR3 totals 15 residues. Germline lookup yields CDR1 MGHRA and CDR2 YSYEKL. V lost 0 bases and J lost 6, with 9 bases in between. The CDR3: CASSQDEQGNSPLHF. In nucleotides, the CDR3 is TGCGCCAGCAGCCAAGATGAACAGGGTAATTCACCCCTCCACTTT.

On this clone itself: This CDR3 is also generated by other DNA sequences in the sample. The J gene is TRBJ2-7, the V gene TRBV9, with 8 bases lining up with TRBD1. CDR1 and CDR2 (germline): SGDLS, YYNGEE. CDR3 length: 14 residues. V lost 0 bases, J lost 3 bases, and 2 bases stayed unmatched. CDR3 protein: CASSVAGGHYEQYF. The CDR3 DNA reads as TGTGCCAGCAGCGTAGCAGGGGGCCACTACGAGCAGTACTTC.

In DNA form, the CDR3 reads TGCGCCAGTAGGTTGAACACTGAAGCTTTCTTT. Translated, it gives CASRLNTEAFF. The chain links TRBV10-2 to TRBJ1-1; D unresolved. Germline CDR1 and CDR2: WSHSY and SAAADI. V lost 9 bases, J lost 0 bases, and 5 bases lay in between. The CDR3 spans 11 residues.

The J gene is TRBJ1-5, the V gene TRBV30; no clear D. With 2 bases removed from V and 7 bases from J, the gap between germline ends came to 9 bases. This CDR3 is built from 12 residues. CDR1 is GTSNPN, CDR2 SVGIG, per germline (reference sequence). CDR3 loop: CAWSSLGQPQHF. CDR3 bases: TGTGCCTGGAGTAGTCTGGGCCAGCCCCAGCATTTT.

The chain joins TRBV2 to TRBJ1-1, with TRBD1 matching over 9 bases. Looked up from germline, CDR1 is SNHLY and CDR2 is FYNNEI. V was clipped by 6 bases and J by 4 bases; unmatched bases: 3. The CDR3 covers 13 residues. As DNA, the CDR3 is TGTGCCAGCAGGGAGGGACAGGGCACTGAAGCTTTCTTT. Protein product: CASREGQGTEAFF.

DNA for the CDR3: TGTGCCAGCAGTCACGGAATTGGACGGCAAGAGACCCAGTACTTC. Encoded protein: CASSHGIGRQETQYF. V is TRBV6-6 and J is TRBJ2-5, with unresolved D. The CDR3 is 15 amino acids. The germline CDR1 and CDR2 sequences are MNHNY and SVGAGI (reference sequence). The V and J ends lost 5 bases and 2 bases respectively, with 15 bases between them.

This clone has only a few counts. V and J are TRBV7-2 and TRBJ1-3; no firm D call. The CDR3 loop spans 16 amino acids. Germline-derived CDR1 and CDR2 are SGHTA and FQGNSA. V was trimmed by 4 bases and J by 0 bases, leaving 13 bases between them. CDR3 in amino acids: CASSSTSGSSGNTIYF. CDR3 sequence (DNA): TGTGCCAGCAGCTCCACCTCCGGTTCCTCTGGAAACACCATATATTTT.